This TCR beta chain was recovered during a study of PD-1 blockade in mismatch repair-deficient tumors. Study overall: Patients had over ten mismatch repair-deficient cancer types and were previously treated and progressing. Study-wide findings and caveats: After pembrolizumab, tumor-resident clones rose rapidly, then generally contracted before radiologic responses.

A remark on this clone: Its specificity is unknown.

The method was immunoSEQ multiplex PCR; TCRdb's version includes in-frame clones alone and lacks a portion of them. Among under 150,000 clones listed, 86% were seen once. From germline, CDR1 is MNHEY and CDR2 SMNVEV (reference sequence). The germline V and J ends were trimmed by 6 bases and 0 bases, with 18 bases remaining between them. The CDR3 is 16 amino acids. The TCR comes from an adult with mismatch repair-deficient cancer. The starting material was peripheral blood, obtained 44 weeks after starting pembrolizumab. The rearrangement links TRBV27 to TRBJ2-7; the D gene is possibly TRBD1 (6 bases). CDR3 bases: TGTGCCAGCAGCCCCTCACAGGGAAGGTCCTCCTACGAGCAGTACTTC. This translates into CASSPSQGRSSYEQYF.